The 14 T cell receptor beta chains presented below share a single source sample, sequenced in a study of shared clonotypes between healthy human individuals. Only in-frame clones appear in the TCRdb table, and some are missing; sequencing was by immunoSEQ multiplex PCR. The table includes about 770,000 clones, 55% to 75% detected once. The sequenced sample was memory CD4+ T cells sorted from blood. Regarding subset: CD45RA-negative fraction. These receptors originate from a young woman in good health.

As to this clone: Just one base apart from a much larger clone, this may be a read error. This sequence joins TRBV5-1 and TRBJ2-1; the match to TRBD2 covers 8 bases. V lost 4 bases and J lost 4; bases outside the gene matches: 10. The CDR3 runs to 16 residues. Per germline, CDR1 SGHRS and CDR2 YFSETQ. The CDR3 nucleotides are TGCGCCAGCAGCAAGGCGGGGGGAGGAGGGTACAATGAGCAGTTCTTC. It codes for CASSKAGGGGYNEQFF. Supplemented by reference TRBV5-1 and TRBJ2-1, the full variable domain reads KAGVTQTPRYLIKTRGQQVTLSCSPISGHRSVSWYQQTPGQGLQFLFEYFSETQRNKGNFPGRFSGRQFSNSRSEMNVSTLELGDSALYLCASSKAGGGGYNEQFFGPGTRLTVL.

The CDR3 sequence: CATGQGGISREKLFF. CDR3 nucleotides: TGTGCCACCGGACAGGGAGGAATCTCTAGGGAAAAACTGTTTTTT. The chain joins TRBV28 to TRBJ1-4, with TRBD1 matching over 8 bases. The CDR3 contains 15 residues. CDR1 MDHEN and CDR2 SYDVKM come from the germline V gene. Losses at the gene ends were 10 bases for V and 8 bases for J; bases not matched to a gene: 15. The entire variable domain, with the rest obtained from reference TRBV28 and TRBJ1-4, is as follows: DVKVTQSSRYLVKRTGEKVFLECVQDMDHENMFWYRQDPGLGLRLIYFSYDVKMKEKGDIPEGYSVSREKKERFSLILESASTNQTSMYLCATGQGGISREKLFFGSGTQLSVL.

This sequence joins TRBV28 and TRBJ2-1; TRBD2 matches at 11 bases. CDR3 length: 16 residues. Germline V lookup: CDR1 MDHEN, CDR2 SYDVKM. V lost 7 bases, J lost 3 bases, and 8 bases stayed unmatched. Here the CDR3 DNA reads TGTGCCAGCATGAACGGGGGACTAGCGGACTACAATGAGCAGTTCTTC. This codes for CASMNGGLADYNEQFF.

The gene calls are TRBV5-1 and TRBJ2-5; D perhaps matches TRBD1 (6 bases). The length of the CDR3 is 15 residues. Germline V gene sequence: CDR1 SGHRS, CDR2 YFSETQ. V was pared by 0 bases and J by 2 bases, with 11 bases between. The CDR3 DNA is TGCGCCAGCAGCTTGGTCTCAGGACAGCAAGAGACCCAGTACTTC. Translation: CASSLVSGQQETQYF.

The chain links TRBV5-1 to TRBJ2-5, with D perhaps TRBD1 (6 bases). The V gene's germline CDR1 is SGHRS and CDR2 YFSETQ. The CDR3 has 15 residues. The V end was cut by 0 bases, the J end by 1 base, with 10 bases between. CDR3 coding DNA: TGCGCCAGCAGCTTGGGGACAGAACCCCAAGAGACCCAGTACTTC. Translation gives CASSLGTEPQETQYF.

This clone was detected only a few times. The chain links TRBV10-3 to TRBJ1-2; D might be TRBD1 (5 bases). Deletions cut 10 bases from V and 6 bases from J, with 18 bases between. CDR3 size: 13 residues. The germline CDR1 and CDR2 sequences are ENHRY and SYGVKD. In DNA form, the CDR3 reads TGTGCCACAAACGTCGGGCAGGGCGATGGCTACACCTTC. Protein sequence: CATNVGQGDGYTF.

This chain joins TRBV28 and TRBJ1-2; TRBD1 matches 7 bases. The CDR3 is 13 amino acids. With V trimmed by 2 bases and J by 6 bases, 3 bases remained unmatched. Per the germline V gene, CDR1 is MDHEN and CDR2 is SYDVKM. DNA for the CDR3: TGTGCCAGCAGTTTAGAGACAGGGAATGGCTACACCTTC. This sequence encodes CASSLETGNGYTF.

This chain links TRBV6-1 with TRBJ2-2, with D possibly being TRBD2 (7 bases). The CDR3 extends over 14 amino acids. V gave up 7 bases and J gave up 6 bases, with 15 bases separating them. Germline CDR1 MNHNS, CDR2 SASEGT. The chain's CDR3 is CASNPRGGPGELFF. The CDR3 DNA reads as TGTGCCAGCAATCCTAGGGGGGGACCCGGGGAGCTGTTTTTT.

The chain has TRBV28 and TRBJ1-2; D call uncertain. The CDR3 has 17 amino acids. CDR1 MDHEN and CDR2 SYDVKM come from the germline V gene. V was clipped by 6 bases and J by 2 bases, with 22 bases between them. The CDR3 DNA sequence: TGTGCCAGCAGCCCCCCCGGCGGCCTATCTTGGAACTATGGCTACACCTTC. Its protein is CASSPPGGLSWNYGYTF.

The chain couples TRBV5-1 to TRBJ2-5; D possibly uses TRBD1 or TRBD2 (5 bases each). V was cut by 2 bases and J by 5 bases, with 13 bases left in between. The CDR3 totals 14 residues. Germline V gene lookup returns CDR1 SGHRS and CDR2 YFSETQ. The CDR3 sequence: CASSLLDPGETQYF. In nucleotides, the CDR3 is TGCGCCAGCAGCTTACTAGACCCAGGGGAGACCCAGTACTTC.

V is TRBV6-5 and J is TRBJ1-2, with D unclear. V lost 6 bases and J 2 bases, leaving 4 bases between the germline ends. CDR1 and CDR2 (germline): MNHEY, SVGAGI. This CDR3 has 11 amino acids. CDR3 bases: TGTGCCAGCAGGGGAAACTATGGCTACACCTTC. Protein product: CASRGNYGYTF.

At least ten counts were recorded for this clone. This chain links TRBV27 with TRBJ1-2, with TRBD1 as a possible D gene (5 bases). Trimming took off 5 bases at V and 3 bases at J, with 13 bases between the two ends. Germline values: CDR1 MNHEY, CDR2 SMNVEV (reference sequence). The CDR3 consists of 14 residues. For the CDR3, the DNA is TGTGCCAGCAGTCTCCGGGGACTCCACTATGGCTACACCTTC. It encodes CASSLRGLHYGYTF.

CDR3 in amino acids: CASRIPGSGANVLTF. The CDR3 nucleotides are TGTGCCAGTAGAATTCCCGGCTCTGGGGCCAACGTCCTGACTTTC. The chain employs TRBV19 and TRBJ2-6; unclear D gene. V lost 6 bases and J 0 bases, leaving 9 bases between the germline ends. CDR1 LNHDA and CDR2 SQIVND come from the germline V gene (reference sequence). The CDR3 runs 15 residues.

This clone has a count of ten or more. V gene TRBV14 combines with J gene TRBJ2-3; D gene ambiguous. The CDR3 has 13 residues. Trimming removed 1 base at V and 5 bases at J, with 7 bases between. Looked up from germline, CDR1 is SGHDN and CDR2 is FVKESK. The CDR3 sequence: CASSQGTVDTQYF. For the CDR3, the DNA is TGTGCCAGCAGCCAAGGCACGGTAGATACGCAGTATTTT.